The 25 T cell receptor beta chains given below trace back to one sample, sequenced in a study of shared clonotypes between healthy human individuals (TCRdb year 2020). The library was generated by the immunoSEQ multiplex PCR assay. This immuneACCESS table, as held by TCRdb, lists in-frame sequences with V and J called but not all clones. Of the missing ones, under half trace to an unresolved V gene in checked studies; the others have no known cause. The sample table records approximately 1.5 million clones; under 99% of these occur just once. Clones ranked in the top ten supply 0.4% to 0.45% of the sample. The sequencing sample was made of naive CD4+ T cells sorted from blood. Explained via the paper, the cell subset or site label denotes: CD45RA+ positively selected. The origin of the receptors is a man younger than 40 in good health.

V usage is TRBV28 and J usage is TRBJ2-4; 12 positions agree with TRBD2. Germline CDR1 and CDR2: MDHEN and SYDVKM. The CDR3 covers 13 residues. V shed 2 bases and J 12 bases; nucleotides not matched to a gene: 2. The CDR3 nucleotides read TGTGCCAGCAGTTTACCTAGCGGGAGGGATCAGTACTTC. Translated, it gives CASSLPSGRDQYF.

This chain connects TRBV25-1 to TRBJ2-7; 7 bases are shared with TRBD1. Germline lookup yields CDR1 MGHDK and CDR2 SYGVNS. V lost 1 base, J lost 6 bases, and 9 bases stayed unmatched. This CDR3 comprises 15 residues. CDR3 sequence reads: CASSELETGLSEQYF. In DNA, the CDR3 is TGTGCCAGCAGTGAATTGGAGACAGGGCTTTCCGAGCAGTACTTC.

The chain carries TRBV18 and TRBJ1-5, with TRBD1 identical over 9 bases. The V gene end was trimmed by 4 bases and the J gene end by 3 bases; junction bases not matched to a gene: 4. The germline gives CDR1 KGHSH, CDR2 LQKENI. The CDR3 consists of 15 residues. CDR3 protein: CASSLDRGFNQPQHF. CDR3 in DNA: TGTGCCAGCTCACTTGACAGGGGGTTCAATCAGCCCCAGCATTTT.

As regards this clone: The same CDR3 is also encoded by other DNA sequences in this sample. The chain is built from TRBV6-5 and TRBJ1-2; no reliable D call. The CDR3 has 15 amino acids. V lost 3 bases and J lost 2, with 13 bases in between. Per germline, CDR1 MNHEY and CDR2 SVGAGI. DNA for the CDR3: TGTGCCAGCAGTTATTCTGGTAGGCCAAACTATGGCTACACCTTC. It codes for CASSYSGRPNYGYTF.

The CDR3 sequence: CASSQDRTHQETQYF. Written as DNA, the CDR3 is TGTGCCAGCAGCCAAGATCGGACACACCAAGAGACCCAGTACTTC. The rearrangement joins TRBV4-2 to TRBJ2-5; possible D gene TRBD1, 5 bases. Germline V gene lookup returns CDR1 LGHNA and CDR2 YNFKEQ. The CDR3 loop spans 15 amino acids. Trimming cost V 0 bases and J 0 bases, with 8 bases left between them.

Note on this clone: A much larger clone lies one base from this, so it may be a read error. This specimen includes other DNA sequences encoding the same CDR3. The chain joins TRBV2 to TRBJ2-5; no clear D. With 6 bases removed from V and 2 bases from J, the gap between germline ends came to 4 bases. Germline CDR1 is SNHLY and CDR2 is FYNNEI. The CDR3 is 11 residues long. The CDR3 bases are TGTGCCAGCAGCTTACAAGAGACCCAGTACTTC. Translated, it gives CASSLQETQYF.

The chain couples TRBV2 to TRBJ2-5; D possibly corresponds to TRBD1 (5 bases). Germline CDR1 is SNHLY and CDR2 is FYNNEI. The V end lost 2 bases, the J end lost 5 bases, and 9 bases lay between the germline ends. This CDR3 spans 13 amino acids. CDR3 region: CASSEQGRETQYF. The CDR3 nucleotides read TGTGCCAGCAGTGAACAGGGAAGGGAGACCCAGTACTTC.

The genes are TRBV5-1 and TRBJ2-5; 7 nucleotides match TRBD1. Germline CDR1 SGHRS, CDR2 YFSETQ. This CDR3 region has 13 residues. V lost 3 bases, J lost 3 bases, and 2 bases stayed unmatched. CDR3 sequence reads: CASSYTGEETQYF. In DNA form, the CDR3 reads TGCGCCAGCAGCTATACAGGGGAAGAGACCCAGTACTTC. The variable domain in full, with the rest retrieved from reference TRBV5-1 and TRBJ2-5, is KAGVTQTPRYLIKTRGQQVTLSCSPISGHRSVSWYQQTPGQGLQFLFEYFSETQRNKGNFPGRFSGRQFSNSRSEMNVSTLELGDSALYLCASSYTGEETQYFGPGTRLLVL.

The genes are TRBV5-1 and TRBJ2-6; D gene unclear. Germline-derived CDR1 and CDR2 are SGHRS and YFSETQ. The CDR3 sequence is 15 residues long. V shed 1 base and J shed 0 bases, with 5 bases lying between them. Here the CDR3 reads CASSLWSSGANVLTF. CDR3 coding DNA: TGCGCCAGCAGCTTGTGGAGCTCTGGGGCCAACGTCCTGACTTTC.

The chain carries TRBV11-2 and TRBJ2-1; 7 positions agree with TRBD1. The length of the CDR3 is 15 residues. Germline V gives CDR1 SGHAT, CDR2 FQNNGV. V shed 5 bases, J shed 2 bases, and the junction held 6 bases outside the gene matches. The CDR3 DNA is TGTGCCAGCAGCGCTCACAGGGGCGCCTACAATGAGCAGTTCTTC. It yields the protein CASSAHRGAYNEQFF.

To note about this clone: Sequence at one end of the junction differs from germline and may be a read error. Other DNA sequences in the sample encode the same CDR3. The J gene is TRBJ2-2, the V gene TRBV18; no reliable D call. This CDR3 is 16 amino acids long. CDR1 is KGHSH and CDR2 is LQKENI in the germline V gene. The CDR3 protein is CASSRPGIRNTGELFF. The CDR3 DNA reads as TGTGCCAGCTCACGGCCAGGAATTCGGAACACCGGAGAGCTGTTTTTT.

This chain joins TRBV4-1 and TRBJ2-1; D may be TRBD1 or TRBD2 (7 bases each). With 7 bases removed from V and 7 bases from J, the gap between germline ends came to 23 bases. Germline V CDR1 and CDR2: MGHRA, YSYEKL. CDR3 size: 16 residues. CDR3 sequence reads: CASTPMGEGARNEQFF. The CDR3, as DNA: TGCGCCAGCACCCCAATGGGGGAGGGGGCGCGAAATGAGCAGTTCTTC.

This clone was recorded only once. V and J are TRBV19 and TRBJ2-7; the D gene is possibly TRBD1 (5 bases). V was trimmed by 9 bases and J by 5 bases, leaving 20 bases between them. The CDR3 totals 14 residues. Germline values: CDR1 LNHDA, CDR2 SQIVND (reference sequence). CDR3 region: CARKNSTAIHEQYF. CDR3 in DNA: TGTGCCAGGAAAAACTCGACAGCTATACACGAGCAGTACTTC. The full variable domain, with the rest looked up from reference TRBV19 and TRBJ2-7, is DGGITQSPKYLFRKEGQNVTLSCEQNLNHDAMYWYRQDPGQGLRLIYYSQIVNDFQKGDIAEGYSVSREKKESFPLTVTSAQKNPTAFYLCARKNSTAIHEQYFGPGTRLTVT.

The CDR3 spells CASSHLASALNEKLFF. The CDR3 DNA follows: TGTGCCAGCAGCCATCTCGCATCAGCATTGAATGAAAAACTGTTTTTT. This rearrangement joins TRBV5-6 to TRBJ1-4; no reliable D call. The germline V and J ends were trimmed by 4 bases and 5 bases, with 18 bases remaining between them. The CDR3 spans 16 residues. CDR1 is SGHDT and CDR2 is YYEEEE in the germline V gene.

The rearrangement links TRBV15 to TRBJ2-7; D is possibly TRBD2 (6 bases). The length of the CDR3 is 17 residues. Trimming removed 1 base from V and 5 bases from J, with 21 bases in between. Germline CDR1 reads LNHNV; CDR2 reads YYDKDF (reference sequence). Here the CDR3 reads CATSRGPPGRRNHEQYF. In DNA form, the CDR3 reads TGTGCCACCAGCAGAGGCCCTCCCGGGAGAAGGAACCACGAGCAGTACTTC.

This rearrangement joins TRBV28 to TRBJ2-6, with 10 nucleotides matching TRBD1. V lost 6 bases, J lost 2 bases, and 7 bases stayed unmatched. This CDR3 is built from 17 residues. Germline-derived CDR1 and CDR2 are MDHEN and SYDVKM. CDR3 in amino acids: CASRPDRGTTGANVLTF. The DNA of the CDR3 is TGTGCCAGCAGGCCGGACAGGGGGACAACTGGGGCCAACGTCCTGACTTTC. Based on the CDR3 plus reference TRBV28 and TRBJ2-6, the full variable domain is DVKVTQSSRYLVKRTGEKVFLECVQDMDHENMFWYRQDPGLGLRLIYFSYDVKMKEKGDIPEGYSVSREKKERFSLILESASTNQTSMYLCASRPDRGTTGANVLTFGAGSRLTVL.

This chain joins TRBV6-1 and TRBJ1-5; 8 nucleotides line up with TRBD1. Germline CDR1 is MNHNS and CDR2 is SASEGT. The CDR3 sequence is 16 residues long. V shed 3 bases, J shed 4 bases, and the junction held 8 bases outside the gene matches. CDR3 loop: CASSDHPDRENQPQHF. The DNA for the CDR3 is TGTGCCAGCAGTGATCACCCGGACAGGGAAAATCAGCCCCAGCATTTT.

The V and J genes are TRBV4-3 and TRBJ2-5; D gene unclear. V lost 0 bases and J lost 1, with 9 bases in between. The germline V gene encodes CDR1 LGHNA and CDR2 YSLEER. CDR3 length equals 15 residues. The CDR3 sequence: CASSQEWLTQETQYF. CDR3 bases: TGCGCCAGCAGCCAAGAATGGCTAACCCAAGAGACCCAGTACTTC.

The V and J genes are TRBV7-8 and TRBJ1-5; 10 positions agree with TRBD1. CDR3 length: 17 amino acids. Germline lookup yields CDR1 SGHVS and CDR2 FQNEAQ. After removal of 0 bases from V and 5 bases from J, the junction contained 7 bases not matched to a gene. In nucleotides, the CDR3 is TGTGCCAGCAGCTTAGCCGGGACAGGGGCCCTATATCAGCCCCAGCATTTT. Its translation: CASSLAGTGALYQPQHF.

J is TRBJ1-5 and V is TRBV19; the D gene is possibly TRBD1 (5 bases). The ends were cut back, 1 base at V and 3 bases at J, with 16 bases in the middle. Germline V CDR1 and CDR2: LNHDA, SQIVND (reference sequence). This CDR3 has 17 residues. In DNA, the CDR3 is TGTGCCAGTAGTATAGGTCGGGGGGGGGAGGTCAATCAGCCCCAGCATTTT. Encoded protein: CASSIGRGGEVNQPQHF. Combining the CDR3 with reference TRBV19 and TRBJ1-5 gives the whole variable domain DGGITQSPKYLFRKEGQNVTLSCEQNLNHDAMYWYRQDPGQGLRLIYYSQIVNDFQKGDIAEGYSVSREKKESFPLTVTSAQKNPTAFYLCASSIGRGGEVNQPQHFGDGTRLSIL.

CDR3 residues: CASRKGLVTGELFF. Here the CDR3 DNA reads TGTGCCAGCAGGAAAGGATTGGTCACCGGGGAGCTGTTTTTT. This sequence joins TRBV27 and TRBJ2-2; no reliable D call. Trimming pared 6 bases from V and 4 bases from J, leaving 12 bases between. The CDR3 length is 14 residues. The germline gives CDR1 MNHEY, CDR2 SMNVEV (reference sequence).

The chain employs TRBV7-2 and TRBJ2-7; 7 bases map to TRBD1. CDR3 length: 14 residues. Looked up from germline, CDR1 is SGHTA and CDR2 is FQGNSA. The J segment lost 6 bases and the V segment lost 5 bases, leaving 10 bases of the junction unmatched. CDR3 region: CASSPRGTEREQYF. CDR3 bases: TGTGCCAGCAGCCCCAGGGGGACAGAGCGCGAGCAGTACTTC.

The gene calls are TRBV4-3 and TRBJ1-3; 7 nucleotides align to TRBD1. CDR1 and CDR2 from the germline V gene are LGHNA and YSLEER. J gave up 2 bases and V 6 bases, and 7 bases lay outside the gene matches. The CDR3 consists of 15 residues. CDR3 nucleotides: TGCGCCAGCAGTGGGAACAGGGGCGCTGGAAACACCATATATTTT. It codes for CASSGNRGAGNTIYF.

The chain is built from TRBV11-1 and TRBJ2-5; 10 bases line up with TRBD2. The CDR3 totals 15 residues. Germline values: CDR1 SGHAT, CDR2 FQDESV (reference sequence). Trimming cost V 5 bases and J 2 bases; bases outside gene matches: 5. The CDR3 nucleotides are TGTGCCAGCAGCCGACGACTAGCGGGTCAAGAGACCCAGTACTTC. Protein: CASSRRLAGQETQYF.

The rearrangement joins TRBV10-1 to TRBJ1-1; D might be TRBD1 (6 bases). This CDR3 is built from 13 residues. Germline loops: CDR1 WNHNN, CDR2 SYGVQD (reference sequence). Trimming left V 4 bases short and J 6 bases short, with 12 bases between. In DNA form, the CDR3 reads TGCGCCAGCAGTGTAACAGGGAGCTCTGAAGCTTTCTTT. It encodes CASSVTGSSEAFF.